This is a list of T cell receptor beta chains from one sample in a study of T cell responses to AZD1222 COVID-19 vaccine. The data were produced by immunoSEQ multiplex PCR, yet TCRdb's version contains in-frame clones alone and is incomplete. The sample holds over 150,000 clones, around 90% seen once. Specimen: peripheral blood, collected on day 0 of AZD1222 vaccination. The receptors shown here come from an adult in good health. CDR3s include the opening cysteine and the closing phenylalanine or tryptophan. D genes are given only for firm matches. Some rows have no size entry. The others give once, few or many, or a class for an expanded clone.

cdr3_aa: CASSDEGGTQYF; cdr3_nt: TGTGCCAGCAGTGACGAGGGGGGGACCCAGTACTTC; j_call: TRBJ2-5; v_call: TRBV2; d_call: -; clone_size: -
cdr3_aa: CASSQEGAVYQYF; cdr3_nt: TGCGCCAGCAGCCAAGAAGGGGCCGTGTATCAGTACTTC; j_call: TRBJ2-7; v_call: TRBV4-1; d_call: -; clone_size: -
cdr3_aa: CASSKDRFEAFF; cdr3_nt: TGCGCCAGCAGCAAGGACAGATTCGAAGCTTTCTTT; j_call: TRBJ1-1; v_call: TRBV5-1; d_call: -; clone_size: -
cdr3_aa: CASSPEGRTKNIQYF; cdr3_nt: TGTGCCAGCTCACCGGAGGGTAGAACCAAAAACATTCAGTACTTC; j_call: TRBJ2-4; v_call: TRBV18; d_call: -; clone_size: -
cdr3_aa: CASSPTRSGRSALYEQYF; cdr3_nt: TGTGCCAGTAGTCCCACAAGGTCGGGCAGATCTGCCTTGTACGAGCAGTACTTC; j_call: TRBJ2-7; v_call: TRBV19; d_call: -; clone_size: -
cdr3_aa: CASSLWETETQYF; cdr3_nt: TGTGCCAGCAGTTTGTGGGAGACGGAGACCCAGTACTTC; j_call: TRBJ2-5; v_call: TRBV12-3/TRBV12-4; d_call: -; clone_size: -
cdr3_aa: CASSLDGPGYGYTF; cdr3_nt: TGTGCCAGCAGCTTGGACGGACCTGGGTATGGCTACACCTTC; j_call: TRBJ1-2; v_call: TRBV7-2; d_call: -; clone_size: once
cdr3_aa: CASSLAEGQPQHF; cdr3_nt: TGCGCCAGCAGCTTGGCCGAGGGTCAGCCCCAGCATTTT; j_call: TRBJ1-5; v_call: TRBV5-1; d_call: -; clone_size: -
cdr3_aa: CASSLRDSPLHF; cdr3_nt: TGTGCCAGCAGCCTCAGGGATTCACCCCTCCACTTT; j_call: TRBJ1-6; v_call: TRBV27; d_call: -; clone_size: -
cdr3_aa: CASSTGNTEAFF; cdr3_nt: TGCGCCAGCAGCACAGGTAACACTGAAGCTTTCTTT; j_call: TRBJ1-1; v_call: TRBV5-1; d_call: -; clone_size: -
cdr3_aa: CASSDIGQVGGYTF; cdr3_nt: TGTGCCAGCAGTGATATAGGACAGGTCGGGGGCTACACCTTC; j_call: TRBJ1-2; v_call: TRBV6-1; d_call: TRBD1; clone_size: once
cdr3_aa: CASSQLLGVSYEQYF; cdr3_nt: TGTGCCAGCAGCCAACTGTTGGGGGTCTCCTACGAGCAGTACTTC; j_call: TRBJ2-7; v_call: TRBV6-5; d_call: -; clone_size: -
cdr3_aa: CASSIGAGWVADTQYF; cdr3_nt: TGTGCCAGTAGTATAGGGGCGGGATGGGTCGCAGATACGCAGTATTTT; j_call: TRBJ2-3; v_call: TRBV19; d_call: -; clone_size: -
cdr3_aa: CASSLLRASYEQYF; cdr3_nt: TGTGCCAGCAGTTTATTAAGGGCTTCCTACGAGCAGTACTTC; j_call: TRBJ2-7; v_call: TRBV27; d_call: -; clone_size: -
cdr3_aa: CASSWDRGLRNEQFF; cdr3_nt: TGTGCCAGCAGTTGGGACAGGGGTTTACGAAATGAGCAGTTCTTC; j_call: TRBJ2-1; v_call: TRBV6-2/TRBV6-3; d_call: TRBD1; clone_size: -
cdr3_aa: CASQRNRAHEKLFF; cdr3_nt: TGTGCCAGCCAACGAAACAGGGCCCACGAAAAACTGTTTTTT; j_call: TRBJ1-4; v_call: TRBV25-1; d_call: -; clone_size: -
cdr3_aa: CASSPWTGEGEKLFF; cdr3_nt: TGTGCCAGCAGCCCATGGACAGGGGAGGGTGAAAAACTGTTTTTT; j_call: TRBJ1-4; v_call: TRBV9; d_call: TRBD1; clone_size: once
cdr3_aa: CSVDWRGSYNEQFF; cdr3_nt: TGCAGCGTTGATTGGCGGGGCTCCTACAATGAGCAGTTCTTC; j_call: TRBJ2-1; v_call: TRBV29-1; d_call: -; clone_size: -
cdr3_aa: CASSLQPNQPQHF; cdr3_nt: TGTGCCAGCAGTCTCCAGCCCAATCAGCCCCAGCATTTT; j_call: TRBJ1-5; v_call: TRBV6-5; d_call: -; clone_size: -
cdr3_aa: CASSPWRGIDTQYF; cdr3_nt: TGTGCCAGCAGCCCCTGGAGGGGGATAGATACGCAGTATTTT; j_call: TRBJ2-3; v_call: TRBV6-2/TRBV6-3; d_call: -; clone_size: -
cdr3_aa: CASSQGQDYEQYF; cdr3_nt: TGCGCCAGCAGCCAAGGACAGGACTACGAGCAGTACTTC; j_call: TRBJ2-7; v_call: TRBV4-1; d_call: -; clone_size: -
cdr3_aa: CASSFLGQVFSNQPQHF; cdr3_nt: TGTGCCAGCAGTTTTCTTGGACAGGTATTTAGCAATCAGCCCCAGCATTTT; j_call: TRBJ1-5; v_call: TRBV28; d_call: TRBD1; clone_size: -
cdr3_aa: CSVGRPGQGYNEQFF; cdr3_nt: TGCAGCGTTGGGAGACCGGGACAAGGCTACAATGAGCAGTTCTTC; j_call: TRBJ2-1; v_call: TRBV29-1; d_call: -; clone_size: -
cdr3_aa: CASSLGAGRYEQYF; cdr3_nt: TGTGCCAGCAGCTTGGGAGCAGGGAGGTACGAGCAGTACTTC; j_call: TRBJ2-7; v_call: TRBV5-8; d_call: -; clone_size: -
cdr3_aa: CATSDRYRGGTGELFF; cdr3_nt: TGTGCCACCAGTGACCGCTACAGGGGCGGCACCGGGGAGCTGTTTTTT; j_call: TRBJ2-2; v_call: TRBV24-1; d_call: TRBD1; clone_size: -
cdr3_aa: CASSPDGGKYEQYF; cdr3_nt: TGTGCCAGCAGTCCCGACGGGGGCAAATACGAGCAGTACTTC; j_call: TRBJ2-7; v_call: TRBV6-5; d_call: -; clone_size: -
cdr3_aa: CAWRHRAGAEAFF; cdr3_nt: TGTGCCTGGAGACACAGGGCCGGGGCTGAAGCTTTCTTT; j_call: TRBJ1-1; v_call: TRBV30; d_call: -; clone_size: -
cdr3_aa: CATSRDHRETQYF; cdr3_nt: TGTGCCACCAGCAGAGACCATAGGGAGACCCAGTACTTC; j_call: TRBJ2-5; v_call: TRBV15; d_call: -; clone_size: -
cdr3_aa: CASSEGPGGYEQYF; cdr3_nt: TGTGCCAGCAGTGAAGGCCCAGGGGGGTACGAGCAGTACTTC; j_call: TRBJ2-7; v_call: TRBV6-1; d_call: -; clone_size: -
cdr3_aa: CASSLAQGQGIQNSPLHF; cdr3_nt: TGTGCCAGCAGCTTAGCACAGGGACAGGGAATTCAGAATTCACCCCTCCACTTT; j_call: TRBJ1-6; v_call: TRBV7-9; d_call: TRBD1; clone_size: -
cdr3_aa: CASSLKGGTGKNEQFF; cdr3_nt: TGTGCCAGCAGCTTAAAGGGGGGGACAGGGAAGAATGAGCAGTTCTTC; j_call: TRBJ2-1; v_call: TRBV7-3; d_call: TRBD1; clone_size: -
cdr3_aa: CASSLRLVTDTQYF; cdr3_nt: TGTGCCAGCAGCTTAAGACTAGTAACAGATACGCAGTATTTT; j_call: TRBJ2-3; v_call: TRBV7-3; d_call: -; clone_size: -
cdr3_aa: CASSLGAANEKLFF; cdr3_nt: TGTGCCAGCAGCTTAGGGGCAGCGAATGAAAAACTGTTTTTT; j_call: TRBJ1-4; v_call: TRBV7-2; d_call: -; clone_size: -
cdr3_aa: CAWSSQGTLGQYF; cdr3_nt: TGTGCCTGGAGTTCCCAGGGAACCCTTGGGCAGTACTTC; j_call: TRBJ2-7; v_call: TRBV30; d_call: -; clone_size: -
cdr3_aa: CASSPRGASGSYNEQFF; cdr3_nt: TGTGCCAGCTCACCCCGCGGGGCTAGCGGTTCCTACAATGAGCAGTTCTTC; j_call: TRBJ2-1; v_call: TRBV18; d_call: TRBD2; clone_size: once
cdr3_aa: CASRGLRVQPQHF; cdr3_nt: TGTGCCAGTAGGGGGTTGAGGGTTCAGCCCCAGCATTTT; j_call: TRBJ1-5; v_call: TRBV19; d_call: -; clone_size: -
cdr3_aa: CASSLRGDTQYF; cdr3_nt: TGTGCCAGCAGCCTGAGGGGGGATACGCAGTATTTT; j_call: TRBJ2-3; v_call: TRBV28; d_call: -; clone_size: few
cdr3_aa: CASSEGAAMNTEAFF; cdr3_nt: TGTGCCAGCAGTGAGGGGGCAGCCATGAACACTGAAGCTTTCTTT; j_call: TRBJ1-1; v_call: TRBV2; d_call: -; clone_size: -
cdr3_aa: CASSLVGVNYGYTF; cdr3_nt: TGTGCCAGCAGCTTGGTAGGGGTTAACTATGGCTACACCTTC; j_call: TRBJ1-2; v_call: TRBV5-4; d_call: -; clone_size: -
cdr3_aa: CATERGQGGTDTQYF; cdr3_nt: TGTGCCACCGAAAGAGGACAGGGGGGCACAGATACGCAGTATTTT; j_call: TRBJ2-3; v_call: TRBV24-1; d_call: TRBD1; clone_size: -
cdr3_aa: CASSEWGGNQPQHF; cdr3_nt: TGTGCCAGCAGTGAGTGGGGAGGTAATCAGCCCCAGCATTTT; j_call: TRBJ1-5; v_call: TRBV2; d_call: -; clone_size: -
cdr3_aa: CASSFIRNTEAFF; cdr3_nt: TGTGCCAGCAGTTTTATAAGGAACACTGAAGCTTTCTTT; j_call: TRBJ1-1; v_call: TRBV6-2/TRBV6-3; d_call: -; clone_size: -
cdr3_aa: CASSLGGTRSGNTIYF; cdr3_nt: TGTGCCAGCAGTTTAGGAGGTACCCGCTCTGGAAACACCATATATTTT; j_call: TRBJ1-3; v_call: TRBV28; d_call: -; clone_size: -
cdr3_aa: CASSALQGLSGNTIYF; cdr3_nt: TGCGCCAGCAGCGCCCTACAGGGGTTGTCTGGAAACACCATATATTTT; j_call: TRBJ1-3; v_call: TRBV4-1; d_call: TRBD1; clone_size: once
cdr3_aa: CASSIYLGASETQYF; cdr3_nt: TGTGCCAGTAGTATCTATTTGGGGGCGAGTGAGACCCAGTACTTC; j_call: TRBJ2-5; v_call: TRBV19; d_call: -; clone_size: -
cdr3_aa: CASSQDLQEGLEWPLHF; cdr3_nt: TGCGCCAGCAGCCAAGACCTCCAGGAGGGGCTTGAGTGGCCCCTCCACTTT; j_call: TRBJ1-6; v_call: TRBV4-3; d_call: -; clone_size: -
cdr3_aa: CASSPTGLHQETQYF; cdr3_nt: TGCGCCAGCAGCCCTACGGGACTCCACCAAGAGACCCAGTACTTC; j_call: TRBJ2-5; v_call: TRBV4-3; d_call: -; clone_size: -
cdr3_aa: CAWAGTASYEQYF; cdr3_nt: TGTGCCTGGGCCGGGACAGCCTCCTACGAGCAGTACTTC; j_call: TRBJ2-7; v_call: TRBV30; d_call: TRBD1; clone_size: -
cdr3_aa: CASTVDGYEQYF; cdr3_nt: TGTGCCAGCACCGTGGACGGCTACGAGCAGTACTTC; j_call: TRBJ2-7; v_call: TRBV5-4; d_call: -; clone_size: -
cdr3_aa: CASRQGAPTEQYF; cdr3_nt: TGTGCCAGCAGACAGGGGGCGCCTACCGAGCAGTACTTC; j_call: TRBJ2-7; v_call: TRBV7-8; d_call: TRBD1; clone_size: -
cdr3_aa: CASSRGTGSNQPQHF; cdr3_nt: TGTGCCAGCAGTCGCGGGACAGGGAGCAATCAGCCCCAGCATTTT; j_call: TRBJ1-5; v_call: TRBV27; d_call: TRBD1; clone_size: -
cdr3_aa: CATSNTGGFEKLFF; cdr3_nt: TGTGCCACCAGCAATACAGGGGGCTTTGAAAAACTGTTTTTT; j_call: TRBJ1-4; v_call: TRBV15; d_call: TRBD1; clone_size: -
cdr3_aa: CAWSVLGRGPPYEQYF; cdr3_nt: TGTGCCTGGAGTGTACTGGGGCGGGGGCCCCCCTACGAGCAGTACTTC; j_call: TRBJ2-7; v_call: TRBV30; d_call: -; clone_size: -
cdr3_aa: CASSQSPPHLPTEAFF; cdr3_nt: TGTGCCAGCAGCCAAAGCCCCCCCCATTTACCCACTGAAGCTTTCTTT; j_call: TRBJ1-1; v_call: TRBV3-1/TRBV3-2; d_call: -; clone_size: once
cdr3_aa: CASSPDRGRVEQFF; cdr3_nt: TGTGCCAGCAGCCCGGACAGGGGCCGGGTTGAGCAGTTCTTC; j_call: TRBJ2-1; v_call: TRBV6-2/TRBV6-3; d_call: TRBD1; clone_size: -